These 18 T cell receptor beta chains originate from one sample sequenced in a study of blood T cell repertoires in COVID-19. Method: immunoSEQ multiplex PCR; TCRdb's copy keeps in-frame clones and lacks some. This table holds more than 200,000 clones, 81% found once. The sample consisted of peripheral blood. These receptors were collected from a woman older than 75 with acute or convalescent COVID-19.

V is TRBV13 and J is TRBJ2-3; TRBD2 matches at 12 bases. J lost 7 bases, V lost 5 bases, and 10 bases had no gene match. In germline, CDR1 is PRHDT, CDR2 FYEKMQ (reference sequence). This CDR3 has 16 amino acids. CDR3 sequence (DNA): TGTGCCAGCAGCAAGGAAGGACTAGCGGGGAAGAATACGCAGTATTTT. This encodes CASSKEGLAGKNTQYF.

The V and J genes are TRBV7-7 and TRBJ1-4; D may be TRBD1 (5 bases). CDR3 length: 15 residues. The germline CDR1 and CDR2 sequences are SSHAT and FNYEAQ (reference sequence). The V end was cut by 5 bases, the J end by 0 bases, with 10 bases between. The CDR3 reads CASSRGDSTNEKLFF. As DNA, the CDR3 is TGTGCCAGCAGCCGCGGGGACTCAACTAATGAAAAACTGTTTTTT.

This chain connects TRBV5-1 to TRBJ2-3, with 8 positions matching TRBD1. The CDR3 is 14 residues long. The junction had 2 bases not matched to a gene; V was cut back by 3 bases and J by 2 bases. Germline CDR1 reads SGHRS; CDR2 reads YFSETQ. CDR3 DNA sequence: TGCGCCAGCAGCTGGACAGGGCCCACAGATACGCAGTATTTT. Residues: CASSWTGPTDTQYF.

V is TRBV28 and J is TRBJ1-1; possible D gene TRBD1, 5 bases. Looked up from germline, CDR1 is MDHEN and CDR2 is SYDVKM. Trimming took 7 bases from V and 0 from J, leaving 18 bases between them. CDR3 length equals 16 residues. For the CDR3, the DNA is TGTGCCAGCACCTACGGGGGGTTTGGCGTGAACACTGAAGCTTTCTTT. It specifies CASTYGGFGVNTEAFF.

This rearrangement joins TRBV30 to TRBJ2-3, with 10 nucleotides matching TRBD2. Unmatched junction bases numbered 5, after V lost 1 base and J lost 1 base. CDR3 length equals 16 residues. Germline V CDR1 and CDR2: GTSNPN, SVGIG (reference sequence). CDR3 sequence (DNA): TGTGCCTGGAGTGGCCTCGGGACTAGCGGCACAGATACGCAGTATTTT. Residues: CAWSGLGTSGTDTQYF. The full variable domain, with the rest looked up from reference TRBV30 and TRBJ2-3, is SQTIHQWPATLVQPVGSPLSLECTVEGTSNPNLYWYRQAAGRGLQLLFYSVGIGQISSEVPQNLSASRPQDRQFILSSKKLLLSDSGFYLCAWSGLGTSGTDTQYFGPGTRLTVL.

This clone was detected only a few times. The CDR3 loop is CASSPHGPGIYGYTF. The DNA of the CDR3 is TGTGCCAGCAGCCCCCACGGACCAGGGATCTATGGCTACACCTTC. The chain joins TRBV7-2 to TRBJ1-2, with D perhaps TRBD1 (5 bases). The CDR3 totals 15 residues. Germline assignment: CDR1 SGHTA and CDR2 FQGNSA. V was clipped by 5 bases and J by 4 bases, with 17 bases between them.

This clone came up many times. This chain joins TRBV4-2 and TRBJ1-3, with 9 bases lining up with TRBD1. From germline, CDR1 is LGHNA and CDR2 YNFKEQ. J lost 0 bases, V lost 1 base, and 1 base had no gene match. The CDR3 loop spans 16 amino acids. DNA of the CDR3: TGTGCCAGCAGCCAAGGGGACAGGGTCTCTGGAAACACCATATATTTT. Translating gives CASSQGDRVSGNTIYF.

This clone appeared once. J is TRBJ2-7 and V is TRBV25-1; 12 positions match TRBD2. Looked up from germline, CDR1 is MGHDK and CDR2 is SYGVNS. This CDR3 spans 13 amino acids. The V gene end was trimmed by 6 bases and the J gene end by 6 bases; junction bases not matched to a gene: 3. The CDR3 region is CASRELAGGEQYF. The CDR3 nucleotides are TGTGCCAGCAGGGAACTAGCGGGAGGCGAGCAGTACTTC.

To note about this clone: This same CDR3 is encoded by further DNA sequences in the sample. The chain uses TRBV5-1 and TRBJ2-1; TRBD2 matches at 7 bases. The CDR3 sequence is 15 residues long. CDR1 and CDR2 from the germline V gene are SGHRS and YFSETQ. Trimming removed 3 bases from V and 0 bases from J; junction bases left unmatched: 3. The CDR3 region is CASSSSGDSYNEQFF. The CDR3 DNA reads TGCGCCAGCAGCTCGAGCGGGGACTCCTACAATGAGCAGTTCTTC.

The rearrangement uses TRBV15 and TRBJ1-5, with a possible D match to TRBD1 (6 bases). The CDR3 is 15 amino acids. With 5 bases removed from V and 4 bases from J, the gap between germline ends came to 15 bases. The V gene's germline CDR1 is LNHNV and CDR2 YYDKDF (reference sequence). This CDR3 is CATSPRGGRNQPQHF. CDR3 in DNA: TGTGCCACCAGCCCTAGGGGGGGAAGGAATCAGCCCCAGCATTTT. Looking up the rest from reference TRBV15 and TRBJ1-5 gives the full variable domain: DAMVIQNPRYQVTQFGKPVTLSCSQTLNHNVMYWYQQKSSQAPKLLFHYYDKDFNNEADTPDNFQSRRPNTSFCFLDIRSPGLGDTAMYLCATSPRGGRNQPQHFGDGTRLSIL.

The gene calls are TRBV9 and TRBJ1-3, with 10 bases that match TRBD1. With 0 bases clipped from V and 2 bases from J, the junction kept 2 bases outside the gene matches. The CDR3 spans 16 residues. Germline CDR1 reads SGDLS; CDR2 reads YYNGEE. The DNA for the CDR3 is TGTGCCAGCAGCGTAGCGACAGGGGGCACTGGAAACACCATATATTTT. It specifies CASSVATGGTGNTIYF.

The chain couples TRBV6-5 to TRBJ2-7, with D hard to call. The germline V gene encodes CDR1 MNHEY and CDR2 SVGAGI. The CDR3 is 13 amino acids. The V end was cut by 6 bases, the J end by 0 bases, with 9 bases between. The CDR3 region is CASREAGSYEQYF. DNA for the CDR3: TGTGCCAGCAGAGAGGCTGGCTCCTACGAGCAGTACTTC.

The chain recombines TRBV5-1 with TRBJ2-7; D ambiguous. Deletions cut 4 bases from V and 0 bases from J, with 11 bases between. The V gene's germline CDR1 is SGHRS and CDR2 YFSETQ. The CDR3 has 14 residues. CDR3 sequence: CASSPSGSSYEQYF. The CDR3 DNA reads TGCGCCAGCAGCCCATCGGGTAGCTCCTACGAGCAGTACTTC.

This chain links TRBV7-3 with TRBJ2-6; D is possibly TRBD1 (6 bases). Trimming shortened V by 2 bases and J by 3 bases, and 11 bases separated the two germline ends. This CDR3 has 16 amino acids. Germline V lookup: CDR1 SGHTA, CDR2 FQGTGA. CDR3 sequence (DNA): TGTGCCAGCAGCTTAGGGCCAGGGGTTGGGGCCAACGTCCTGACTTTC. Its protein product is CASSLGPGVGANVLTF. The variable domain in full, completed from reference TRBV7-3 and TRBJ2-6, reads GAGVSQTPSNKVTEKGKYVELRCDPISGHTALYWYRQSLGQGPEFLIYFQGTGAADDSGLPNDRFFAVRPEGSVSTLKIQRTERGDSAVYLCASSLGPGVGANVLTFGAGSRLTVL.

The chain uses TRBV3-1 (or the pseudogene TRBV3-2) and TRBJ2-5; 8 nucleotides align to TRBD2. Germline assignment: CDR1 LGHDT and CDR2 YNNKEL (reference sequence). CDR3 length: 17 residues. Trimming at V came to 0 bases and at J to 5 bases, leaving 11 bases not matched to a gene. CDR3 amino acids: CASSQDPESGSRETQYF. The CDR3 DNA follows: TGTGCCAGCAGCCAAGATCCTGAAAGCGGGAGTCGGGAGACCCAGTACTTC.

This sequence joins TRBV11-3 and TRBJ1-1, with TRBD1 identical over 7 bases. Trimming removed 5 bases from V and 7 bases from J; junction bases left unmatched: 7. Germline V gene sequence: CDR1 SGHNT, CDR2 YENEEA. The CDR3 spans 13 residues. The CDR3 loop is CASSLTGKGEAFF. The CDR3 DNA follows: TGTGCCAGCAGCCTGACAGGGAAGGGTGAAGCTTTCTTT. The whole variable domain, remainder taken from reference TRBV11-3 and TRBJ1-1, is EAGVVQSPRYKIIEKKQPVAFWCNPISGHNTLYWYLQNLGQGPELLIRYENEEAVDDSQLPKDRFSAERLKGVDSTLKIQPAELGDSAVYLCASSLTGKGEAFFGQGTRLTVV.

The chain joins TRBV2 to TRBJ2-2, with D perhaps matching TRBD2 (5 bases). Germline V gene lookup returns CDR1 SNHLY and CDR2 FYNNEI. The V end was cut by 6 bases, the J end by 7 bases, with 12 bases between. The CDR3 is 13 amino acids. CDR3 protein: CASSREGRGELFF. The DNA of the CDR3 is TGTGCCAGCAGCCGAGAGGGTCGCGGGGAGCTGTTTTTT. The entire variable domain, with the rest obtained from reference TRBV2 and TRBJ2-2, is as follows: EPEVTQTPSHQVTQMGQEVILRCVPISNHLYFYWYRQILGQKVEFLVSFYNNEISEKSEIFDDQFSVERPDGSNFTLKIRSTKLEDSAMYFCASSREGRGELFFGEGSRLTVL.

The V gene is TRBV19, the J gene TRBJ1-1; 7 bases match TRBD1. CDR3 length: 15 residues. Germline assignment: CDR1 LNHDA and CDR2 SQIVND (reference sequence). Trimming removed 1 base from V and 11 bases from J; junction bases left unmatched: 13. The CDR3 region has the DNA TGTGCCAGTAGTATAGCGTTGGGGACAGCCGCTAACGCTTTCTTT. Its protein is CASSIALGTAANAFF.